This T cell receptor beta chain was retrieved from a study of blood T cells in healthy people across ages. As to this clonotype: Its matching antigen is unknown.

The CDR3 spans 16 residues. V lost 6 bases and J lost 5, with 20 bases in between. Looked up from germline, CDR1 is LNHDA and CDR2 is SQIVND (reference sequence). A sample-barcoded 5' primer and a J-beta primer mix were used in a second PCR of about 7 to 12 cycles. With 12 random nucleotides, a template-switch adaptor tagged each individual cDNA molecule. Via MiXCR, TCRdb re-called the 5' RACE reads, giving one row per CDR3 protein. Of around 900,000 distinct CDR3 sequences listed, roughly 50% were seen once; the top ten hold over 20%. Whole-study findings and limits: From one million sequenced T cells, diversity estimates were lower bounds. Per million T cells, TCR beta diversity dropped roughly linearly as age increased.

The sample taken for sequencing was blood. The receptor comes from an older woman in good health. The V call is TRBV19, the J call TRBJ1-5, with a weak D call TRBD1 (5 bases). The CDR3 sequence is CASRAWIRGGDQPQHF. The CDR3 DNA sequence: TGTGCCAGTAGAGCCTGGATTAGGGGAGGCGATCAGCCCCAGCATTTT.